The rows below give T cell receptor beta chains drawn from one sample of a study of blood T cell repertoires in COVID-19. Here immunoSEQ multiplex PCR was the method, and the copy in TCRdb shows in-frame clones only, minus some. The sample holds around 140,000 clones, approximately 84% seen once. The source material was peripheral blood. These receptors were taken from a woman in her sixties with acute or convalescent COVID-19. Both conserved end residues are part of each CDR3. The D gene is left open where the match is weak. Size tells how often a clone was seen (once, few, many) or the class of an expanded clone, and some rows leave it out.

D gene	clone size	V gene	J gene	CDR3 DNA	CDR3 protein
TRBD2	-	TRBV5-8	TRBJ2-2	TGTGCCAGCAGCTTACCTTTGGGACTAGCAGTGGGGCCCGGGGAGCTGTTTTTT	CASSLPLGLAVGPGELFF
-	-	TRBV19	TRBJ2-7	TGTGCCAGTAGCCGCAACAGGGAGGGTGCCTACGAGCAGTACTTC	CASSRNREGAYEQYF
TRBD1	-	TRBV30	TRBJ1-1	TGTGCCTGGAGCCCAGGGGGCTCGAACACTGAAGCTTTCTTT	CAWSPGGSNTEAFF
-	few	TRBV5-1	TRBJ2-2	TGCGCCAGCAGCGGAGCCCCTACCGGGGAGCTGTTTTTT	CASSGAPTGELFF
-	-	TRBV6-6	TRBJ2-5	TGTGCCAGCAGCTATCTAGAGACCCAGTACTTC	CASSYLETQYF
-	-	TRBV6-4	TRBJ1-5	TGTGCCAGCAGTCTTGATGGCGGCCAGCCCCAGCATTTT	CASSLDGGQPQHF
-	-	TRBV30	TRBJ2-1	TGTGCCTGGAGTGTACTAGGCGGGTACAATGAGCAGTTCTTC	CAWSVLGGYNEQFF
TRBD2	once	TRBV11-2	TRBJ2-1	TGTGCCAGCAGCGTCGGGACTAGGGTAGATGAGCAGTTCTTC	CASSVGTRVDEQFF
-	few	TRBV3-1/TRBV3-2	TRBJ1-1	TGTGCCAGCAGTCCTTCGACAATTCCGTCCACTGAAGCTTTCTTT	CASSPSTIPSTEAFF
TRBD1	few	TRBV11-3	TRBJ1-1	TGTGCCAGCAGCGGCAGGGGGATTGAAGCTTTCTTT	CASSGRGIEAFF
TRBD2	-	TRBV15	TRBJ2-1	TGTGCCACCAGCAGAGATCCCAGCGGGAGGGGCCGGAGTGAGCAGTTCTTC	CATSRDPSGRGRSEQFF
-	-	TRBV28	TRBJ1-2	TGTGCCAGCAGCAGGGGTAACTATGGCTACACCTTC	CASSRGNYGYTF
TRBD1	-	TRBV19	TRBJ1-5	TGTGCCAGTGGGGACAGGGTAAATCAGCCCCAGCATTTT	CASGDRVNQPQHF
-	-	TRBV6-5	TRBJ1-2	TGTGCCAGCAGGACCCGTCTGGGAGTAAACTATGGCTACACCTTC	CASRTRLGVNYGYTF
TRBD2	-	TRBV11-1	TRBJ2-3	TGTGCCAGCAGCTCGGGACTAGTCTCCACAGATACGCAGTATTTT	CASSSGLVSTDTQYF
TRBD1	-	TRBV15	TRBJ1-5	TGTGCCACCACCTGGGACAGAAGTAATCAGCCCCAGCATTTT	CATTWDRSNQPQHF
TRBD1	-	TRBV2	TRBJ1-1	TGTGCCAGCAGTGTCCCCAAAGACAGGGGGGTTACTGAAGCTTTCTTT	CASSVPKDRGVTEAFF
-	-	TRBV28	TRBJ2-7	TGTGCCAGCAGTTCGGTAGGGGGGGCAGTACCCTACGAGCAGTACTTC	CASSSVGGAVPYEQYF
-	-	TRBV10-3	TRBJ1-2	TGTGCCATCAGTGCCAATAGGGGTCAACTATCTGGCCCGACCTATGGCTACACCTTC	CAISANRGQLSGPTYGYTF
TRBD2	-	TRBV27	TRBJ2-7	TGTGCCACCAATAGCGGGAGCGGGTACGAGCAGTACTTC	CATNSGSGYEQYF
-	-	TRBV4-2	TRBJ2-7	TGTGCCAGCAGCCAAGCCAGTTCCTACGAGCAGTACTTC	CASSQASSYEQYF
-	-	TRBV19	TRBJ1-5	TGTGCCAGTAGTATTAGAGGACTGCTCAATCAGCCCCAGCATTTT	CASSIRGLLNQPQHF
TRBD2	-	TRBV7-6	TRBJ2-1	TGTGCCAGCAGCGTCGGGGGGGTCCATTACAATGAGCAGTTCTTC	CASSVGGVHYNEQFF
-	-	TRBV19	TRBJ1-2	TGTGCCAGTACCGGACTTAACCCTCCTAACTATGGCTACACCTTC	CASTGLNPPNYGYTF
-	-	TRBV11-3	TRBJ2-7	TGTGCCAGCAGCTTTGGGGGCGATCATGACGAGCAGTACTTC	CASSFGGDHDEQYF
-	-	TRBV7-2	TRBJ2-2	TGTGCCAGCAGCTTAGACGGGATCGGGGAGCTGTTTTTT	CASSLDGIGELFF
-	-	TRBV10-2	TRBJ1-2	TGCGCCAGCAGTGAGTCCGCGGGGGGGTATGGCTACACCTTC	CASSESAGGYGYTF
TRBD1	-	TRBV29-1	TRBJ1-1	TGCAGCGTTCTGACAGGGGGCCACACTGAAGCTTTCTTT	CSVLTGGHTEAFF
-	-	TRBV3-1/TRBV3-2	TRBJ1-4	TGTGCCAGCAGCCAAGAATGGGGGCAGGGTGATGAAAAACTGTTTTTT	CASSQEWGQGDEKLFF
TRBD2	-	TRBV27	TRBJ2-1	TGTGCCACCGGACTAGCGGGGCCCGGTGGGCAGTTCTTC	CATGLAGPGGQFF
TRBD1	-	TRBV25-1	TRBJ1-1	TGTGCCAGCAGGGAAACAGGGGCGCCCTCTGAAGCTTTCTTT	CASRETGAPSEAFF
TRBD2	-	TRBV6-4	TRBJ2-3	TGTGCCAGCAGTAGAAGCGGGACGAGCACAGATACGCAGTATTTT	CASSRSGTSTDTQYF
-	-	TRBV15	TRBJ1-5	TGTGCCACCAGCAGAGACCCGGGGGGTAATCAGCCCCAGCATTTT	CATSRDPGGNQPQHF
TRBD2	-	TRBV11-3	TRBJ2-5	TGTGCCAGCAGCTTAAGTGGGTTCGGGAGCGGGAAAGAGACCCAGTACTTC	CASSLSGFGSGKETQYF
-	-	TRBV12-3/TRBV12-4	TRBJ1-6	TGTGCCAGCAGCTCTAGAGCTTATTCACCCCTCCACTTT	CASSSRAYSPLHF
-	-	TRBV30	TRBJ1-5	TGTGCCTGGAGTGCCTCGGTTCCCCTACGGGATCAGCCCCAGCATTTT	CAWSASVPLRDQPQHF
TRBD1	-	TRBV5-4	TRBJ1-2	TGTGCCAGCAGGCCACCTGGACAGGGTGTTTCTGGCTACACCTTC	CASRPPGQGVSGYTF
-	-	TRBV11-3	TRBJ1-4	TGTGCCAGCAGCTTGAGGCCTGAAAAACTGTTTTTT	CASSLRPEKLFF
TRBD1	-	TRBV19	TRBJ1-3	TGTGCCAGTAGTATCCAGGGGGTTGGAAACACCATATATTTT	CASSIQGVGNTIYF
-	-	TRBV5-8	TRBJ1-2	TGTGCCAGCAGCTTGGACAGGGTCGGTGGCTACACCTTC	CASSLDRVGGYTF
-	-	TRBV12-3/TRBV12-4	TRBJ2-3	TGTGCCAGCAGTTTAACAGGGCGAGATACGCAGTATTTT	CASSLTGRDTQYF
TRBD2	-	TRBV18	TRBJ2-3	TGTGCCAGCTCACCACAGACTAGCGGCACAGATACGCAGTATTTT	CASSPQTSGTDTQYF
TRBD1	-	TRBV29-1	TRBJ2-2	TGCAGCGCCCGGACAGGCTCGAACACCGGGGAGCTGTTTTTT	CSARTGSNTGELFF
-	-	TRBV7-2	TRBJ2-5	TGTGCCAGCAGGACCGGGAGCCAAGAGACCCAGTACTTC	CASRTGSQETQYF
TRBD2	-	TRBV19	TRBJ2-2	TGTGCCAGTAGTAGGACTAGCGGGAGGGGGAAGGTCGGGGAGCTGTTTTTT	CASSRTSGRGKVGELFF
-	-	TRBV30	TRBJ2-1	TGTGCCTGGAGTGTGGGGGGGGGCAATTACAATGAGCAGTTCTTC	CAWSVGGGNYNEQFF
TRBD2	-	TRBV7-3	TRBJ2-3	TGTGCCAGCAGCAATTTAGCGGGAGGCCCAGATACGCAGTATTTT	CASSNLAGGPDTQYF
-	-	TRBV11-2	TRBJ2-1	TGTGCCAGCAGCTTCCCACAGGGTCCCAGGGCCTACAATGAGCAGTTCTTC	CASSFPQGPRAYNEQFF
-	-	TRBV10-3	TRBJ2-2	TGTGCCATCCGCCAGGGCCGCACCGGGGAGCTGTTTTTT	CAIRQGRTGELFF